The 8 T cell receptor beta chains reported below all come from one sample, sequenced in a study of shared T cell receptors in the human thymus. Sequencing used immunoSEQ multiplex PCR; TCRdb keeps in-frame clones, though not all of them. The profile shows over 650,000 clones, over 75% of them singletons. These data were likewise used in another study, on human thymus T cells.

Material for sequencing was thymocytes. All receptors come from a boy under two years old with a congenital heart defect.

V and J are TRBV28 and TRBJ1-3; D uncertain. V shed 6 bases and J shed 6 bases, with 18 bases lying between them. Germline V lookup: CDR1 MDHEN, CDR2 SYDVKM. This CDR3 comprises 15 residues. The CDR3 loop is CASSGPGSAENTIYF. Written as DNA, the CDR3 is TGTGCCAGCAGCGGTCCAGGTTCCGCAGAAAACACCATATATTTT.

V is TRBV4-3 and J is TRBJ2-2; maybe TRBD2 (6 bases). V lost 4 bases and J lost 0, with 15 bases in between. Looked up from germline, CDR1 is LGHNA and CDR2 is YSLEER. The CDR3 loop spans 17 amino acids. CDR3 nucleotide sequence: TGCGCCAGCAGCCGACTTATAGCGGCCGCGAACACCGGGGAGCTGTTTTTT. Translation: CASSRLIAAANTGELFF.

The chain carries TRBV29-1 and TRBJ1-1; 9 bases are a match to TRBD1. The trim removed 5 bases at V and 3 bases at J, leaving 10 bases unmatched. This CDR3 has 15 residues. In germline, CDR1 is SQVTM, CDR2 ANQGSEA. CDR3 sequence reads: CSVRDREMAHTEAFF. The DNA for the CDR3 is TGCAGCGTTAGGGACAGGGAAATGGCCCACACTGAAGCTTTCTTT.

The genes are TRBV9 and TRBJ1-6; 7 nucleotides match TRBD1. The CDR3 runs to 13 residues. J gave up 10 bases and V 2 bases, and 3 bases lay outside the gene matches. Germline CDR1 and CDR2: SGDLS and YYNGEE. CDR3 sequence reads: CASSVDRDSPLHF. The CDR3 coding sequence is TGTGCCAGCAGCGTCGACAGGGACTCACCCCTCCACTTT.

This chain uses TRBV7-2 with TRBJ2-5; 13 bases are shared with TRBD2. The CDR3 has 17 residues. CDR1 SGHTA and CDR2 FQGNSA come from the germline V gene. With 1 base clipped from V and 5 bases from J, the junction kept 7 bases outside the gene matches. CDR3 loop: CASSLVTSGGAGETQYF. CDR3 DNA: TGTGCCAGCAGCTTAGTTACTAGCGGGGGGGCGGGGGAGACCCAGTACTTC.

The genes are TRBV28 and TRBJ2-2, with TRBD2 matching over 14 bases. This CDR3 has 16 residues. CDR1 MDHEN and CDR2 SYDVKM come from the germline V gene. J lost 7 bases, V lost 7 bases, and 8 bases had no gene match. Here the CDR3 DNA reads TGTGCCAGCATAGGGACTAGCGGGAGTCTCGTCGGGGAGCTGTTTTTT. As protein: CASIGTSGSLVGELFF.

The chain recombines TRBV27 with TRBJ2-1; 7 bases fit TRBD1. The J segment lost 7 bases and the V segment lost 4 bases, leaving 4 bases of the junction unmatched. The CDR3 is 13 residues long. Per germline, CDR1 MNHEY and CDR2 SMNVEV (reference sequence). The CDR3 coding sequence is TGTGCCAGCAGTTCGGGACAGACTAATGAGCAGTTCTTC. The encoded protein is CASSSGQTNEQFF.

The V and J genes are TRBV4-3 and TRBJ2-5; 7 bases are shared with TRBD1. Germline V gene sequence: CDR1 LGHNA, CDR2 YSLEER. J lost 0 bases, V lost 0 bases, and 13 bases had no gene match. The CDR3 covers 19 residues. In DNA form, the CDR3 reads TGCGCCAGCAGCCAAGATCTTCGAACCGGGACAGCATACCAAGAGACCCAGTACTTC. The encoded protein is CASSQDLRTGTAYQETQYF.